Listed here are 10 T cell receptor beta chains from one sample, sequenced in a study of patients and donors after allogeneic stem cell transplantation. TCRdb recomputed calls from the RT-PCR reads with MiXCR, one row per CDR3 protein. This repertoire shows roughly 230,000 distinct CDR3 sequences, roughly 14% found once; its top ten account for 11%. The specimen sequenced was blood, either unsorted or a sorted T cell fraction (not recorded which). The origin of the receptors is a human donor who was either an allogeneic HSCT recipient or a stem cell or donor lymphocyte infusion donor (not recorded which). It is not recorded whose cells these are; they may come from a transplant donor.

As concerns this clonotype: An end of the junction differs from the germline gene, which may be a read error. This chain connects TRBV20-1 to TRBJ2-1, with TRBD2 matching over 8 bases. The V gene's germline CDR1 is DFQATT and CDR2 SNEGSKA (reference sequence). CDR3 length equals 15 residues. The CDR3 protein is CSARASGSSYNEQLF. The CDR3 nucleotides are TGCAGTGCTAGAGCCAGCGGGAGCTCCTACAATGAGCAGCTCTTC.

CDR3 in amino acids: CAISGGGNTDTQYF. The CDR3 DNA sequence: TGTGCCATCAGTGGGGGCGGGAACACAGATACGCAGTATTTT. The J gene is TRBJ2-3, the V gene TRBV10-3; the D gene is possibly TRBD2 (6 bases). CDR3 length: 14 amino acids. CDR1 and CDR2 from the germline V gene are ENHRY and SYGVKD. Trimming removed 4 bases from V and 2 bases from J, with 10 bases in between.

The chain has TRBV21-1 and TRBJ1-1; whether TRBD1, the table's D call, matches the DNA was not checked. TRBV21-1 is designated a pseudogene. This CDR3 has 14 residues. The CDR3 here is CASSTGTGRTEAFF. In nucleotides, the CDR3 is TGTGCCAGCAGCACCGGGACAGGGCGGACTGAAGCTTTCTTT.

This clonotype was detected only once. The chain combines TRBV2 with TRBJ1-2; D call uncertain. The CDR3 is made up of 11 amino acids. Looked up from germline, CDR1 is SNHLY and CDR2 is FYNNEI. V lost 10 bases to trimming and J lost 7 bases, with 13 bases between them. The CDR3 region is CAKLGGGGYTF. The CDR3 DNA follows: TGTGCCAAGCTAGGCGGCGGTGGCTACACCTTC. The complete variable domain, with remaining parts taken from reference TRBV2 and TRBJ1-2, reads EPEVTQTPSHQVTQMGQEVILRCVPISNHLYFYWYRQILGQKVEFLVSFYNNEISEKSEIFDDQFSVERPDGSNFTLKIRSTKLEDSAMYFCAKLGGGGYTFGSGTRLTVV.

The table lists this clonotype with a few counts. CDR3 DNA sequence: TGCAGCGTCAATACCGGGCCGTCATATAATTCACCCCTCCACTTT. It is translated as CSVNTGPSYNSPLHF. The chain recombines TRBV29-1 with TRBJ1-6; D uncertain. The germline V gene has CDR1 SQVTM and CDR2 ANQGSEA. There are 15 residues in the CDR3. V was shortened by 6 bases and J by 4 bases, with 16 bases between the two germline ends.

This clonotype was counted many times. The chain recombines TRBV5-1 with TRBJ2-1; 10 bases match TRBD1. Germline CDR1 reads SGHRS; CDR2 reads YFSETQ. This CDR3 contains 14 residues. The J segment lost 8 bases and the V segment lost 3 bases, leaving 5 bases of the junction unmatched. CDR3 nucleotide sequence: TGCGCCAGCAGCTCGGGACAGGGGAAGGATGAGCAGTTCTTC. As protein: CASSSGQGKDEQFF. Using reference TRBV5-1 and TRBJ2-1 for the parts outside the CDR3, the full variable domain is KAGVTQTPRYLIKTRGQQVTLSCSPISGHRSVSWYQQTPGQGLQFLFEYFSETQRNKGNFPGRFSGRQFSNSRSEMNVSTLELGDSALYLCASSSGQGKDEQFFGPGTRLTVL.

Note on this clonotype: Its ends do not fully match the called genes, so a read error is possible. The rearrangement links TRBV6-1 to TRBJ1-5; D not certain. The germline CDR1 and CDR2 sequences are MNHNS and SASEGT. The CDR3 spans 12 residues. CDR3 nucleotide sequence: TGTGCCAGCAGTGAAGCAAAGACACGGGTTGCTTTT. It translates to CASSEAKTRVAF.

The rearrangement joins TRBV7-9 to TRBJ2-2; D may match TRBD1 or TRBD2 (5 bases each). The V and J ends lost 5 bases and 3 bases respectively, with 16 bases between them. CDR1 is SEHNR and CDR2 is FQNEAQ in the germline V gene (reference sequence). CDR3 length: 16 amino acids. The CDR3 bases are TGTGCCAGCAGCCGGGGCGAGGGGTCAGACACCGGGGAGCTGTTTTTT. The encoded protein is CASSRGEGSDTGELFF.

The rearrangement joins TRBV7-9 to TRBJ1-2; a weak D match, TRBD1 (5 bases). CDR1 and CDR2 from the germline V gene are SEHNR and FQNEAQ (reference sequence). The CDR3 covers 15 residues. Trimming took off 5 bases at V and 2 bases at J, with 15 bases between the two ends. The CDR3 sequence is CASSPTQGGNYGYTF. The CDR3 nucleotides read TGTGCCAGCAGCCCAACCCAGGGTGGGAACTATGGCTACACCTTC.

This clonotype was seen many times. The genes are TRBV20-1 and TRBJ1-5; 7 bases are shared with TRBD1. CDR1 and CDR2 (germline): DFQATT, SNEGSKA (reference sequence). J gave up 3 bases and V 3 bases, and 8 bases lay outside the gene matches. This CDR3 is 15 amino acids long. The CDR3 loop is CSARQGGMNNQPQHF. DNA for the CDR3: TGCAGTGCTAGGCAAGGGGGCATGAACAATCAGCCCCAGCATTTT.